Each of the 13 T cell receptor beta chains below was sequenced from the same sample in a study of blood T cell repertoires in COVID-19 (TCRdb year 2020). The library was prepared using the immunoSEQ multiplex PCR assay. The immuneACCESS repertoire file appears here via TCRdb, limited to in-frame rearrangements. These files lack a portion of the clones; in checked studies, under half of the deficit traces to unresolved V genes, and the cause of the others is not known. Present in this sample are hundreds of thousands of clones, 88% of which were seen just once. Of the sample, approximately 7.3% is held by the ten largest clones. Material: peripheral blood. The receptors were sampled from a woman aged 70-85 years with COVID-19, enrolled during active disease.

This clone has just one count. V gene TRBV6-5 combines with J gene TRBJ2-7, with D possibly being TRBD2 (6 bases). This CDR3 spans 15 amino acids. Germline V lookup: CDR1 MNHEY, CDR2 SVGAGI. The V and J ends lost 3 bases and 5 bases respectively, with 17 bases between them. The CDR3 region is CASSYRREILNEQYF. The CDR3 coding sequence is TGTGCCAGCAGTTATCGTCGGGAGATCCTAAACGAGCAGTACTTC.

The chain employs TRBV5-6 and TRBJ2-5; 8 bases line up with TRBD2. The germline V gene encodes CDR1 SGHDT and CDR2 YYEEEE. V lost 4 bases to trimming and J lost 5 bases; unmatched junction nucleotides: 10. The CDR3 has 15 amino acids. CDR3 sequence reads: CASSPYGGALETQYF. In DNA form, the CDR3 reads TGTGCCAGCAGCCCTTACGGGGGGGCTCTTGAGACCCAGTACTTC.

This chain links TRBV14 with TRBJ1-1, with D possibly being TRBD1 (5 bases). V lost 6 bases to trimming and J lost 0 bases, with 14 bases between them. Germline CDR1 is SGHDN and CDR2 is FVKESK. The CDR3 length is 15 residues. CDR3 sequence reads: CASRPDSFMNTEAFF. The CDR3 coding sequence is TGTGCCAGCAGACCCGACAGTTTTATGAACACTGAAGCTTTCTTT. Full variable domain (missing parts from reference TRBV14 and TRBJ1-1): EAGVTQFPSHSVIEKGQTVTLRCDPISGHDNLYWYRRVMGKEIKFLLHFVKESKQDESGMPNNRFLAERTGGTYSTLKVQPAELEDSGVYFCASRPDSFMNTEAFFGQGTRLTVV.

The chain recombines TRBV5-1 with TRBJ1-5; 10 bases line up with TRBD1. Trimming at V came to 4 bases and at J to 2 bases, leaving 6 bases not matched to a gene. The germline V gene has CDR1 SGHRS and CDR2 YFSETQ. The CDR3 runs 16 residues. The CDR3 sequence is CASSPTGTGGNQPQHF. As DNA, the CDR3 is TGCGCCAGCAGCCCAACCGGGACAGGGGGCAATCAGCCCCAGCATTTT.

The chain joins TRBV27 to TRBJ1-2; TRBD1 matches at 7 bases. The J segment lost 4 bases and the V segment lost 0 bases, leaving 2 bases of the junction unmatched. This CDR3 spans 14 amino acids. Germline V lookup: CDR1 MNHEY, CDR2 SMNVEV (reference sequence). The CDR3 region has the DNA TGTGCCAGCAGTTTATCGAGGGACAGCTATGGCTACACCTTC. Its translation is CASSLSRDSYGYTF.

This clone has only a few counts. The rearrangement joins TRBV6-6 to TRBJ1-6, with D unresolved. V was clipped by 2 bases and J by 13 bases, with 9 bases between them. Germline-derived CDR1 and CDR2 are MNHNY and SVGAGI (reference sequence). CDR3 length equals 12 residues. The CDR3 sequence is CASSYAGSPLHF. The CDR3 DNA is TGTGCCAGCAGTTACGCCGGGAGTCCCCTCCACTTT.

V and J are TRBV29-1 and TRBJ1-4; 11 bases match TRBD1. The V gene end was trimmed by 7 bases and the J gene end by 7 bases; junction bases not matched to a gene: 5. This CDR3 has 13 residues. Germline V gene lookup returns CDR1 SQVTM and CDR2 ANQGSEA. CDR3 nucleotide sequence: TGCAGCGCCTGGGACAGGGGGACTGAAAAACTGTTTTTT. As protein: CSAWDRGTEKLFF.

The chain is built from TRBV5-1 and TRBJ1-6; D is perhaps TRBD1 (5 bases). Trimming left V 1 base short and J 7 bases short, with 15 bases between. The CDR3 consists of 16 residues. CDR1 is SGHRS and CDR2 is YFSETQ in the germline V gene. CDR3 amino acids: CASSLLDTLGNSPLHF. The DNA of the CDR3 is TGCGCCAGCAGCTTGCTGGACACCCTCGGAAATTCACCCCTCCACTTT.

The rearrangement links TRBV3-1 (or the pseudogene TRBV3-2) to TRBJ1-3; the match to TRBD1 covers 8 bases. V lost 2 bases to trimming and J lost 9 bases; unmatched junction nucleotides: 6. In germline, CDR1 is LGHDT, CDR2 YNNKEL (reference sequence). The CDR3 has 14 residues. The CDR3 sequence: CASSQPGQGGTIYF. CDR3 DNA: TGTGCCAGCAGCCAACCCGGACAGGGTGGCACCATATATTTT.

The chain uses TRBV24-1 and TRBJ2-5; D is possibly TRBD1 (6 bases). CDR3 length: 13 amino acids. Trimming pared 1 base from V and 11 bases from J, leaving 13 bases between. CDR1 and CDR2 from the germline V gene are KGHDR and SFDVKD. The CDR3, as DNA: TGTGCCACCAGTGATTTAGGGGGTAGGTGGCAGTACTTC. It is translated as CATSDLGGRWQYF.

V is TRBV5-4 and J is TRBJ1-6; D is possibly TRBD1 (5 bases). V lost 3 bases and J 6 bases, leaving 10 bases between the germline ends. Germline V gene sequence: CDR1 SGHNT, CDR2 YYREEE (reference sequence). The CDR3 loop spans 14 amino acids. The CDR3, as DNA: TGTGCCAGCAGCTCGGGGGGGGGTAATTCACCCCTCCACTTT. Its protein product is CASSSGGGNSPLHF.

The V gene is TRBV10-2, the J gene TRBJ1-4; 11 nucleotides align to TRBD1. Germline lookup yields CDR1 WSHSY and CDR2 SAAADI. V shed 6 bases and J 8 bases; nucleotides not matched to a gene: 11. The CDR3 length is 16 residues. As DNA, the CDR3 is TGCGCCAGCAGCTTCGTTCCGGGACAGGGGGAAGAAAAACTGTTTTTT. Translating gives CASSFVPGQGEEKLFF.

J is TRBJ1-1 and V is TRBV6-6, with TRBD1 matching over 9 bases. Germline CDR1 and CDR2: MNHNY and SVGAGI (reference sequence). J gave up 5 bases and V 2 bases, and 3 bases lay outside the gene matches. The length of the CDR3 is 14 residues. CDR3 region: CASSYEGQGTEAFF. The CDR3 nucleotides are TGTGCCAGCAGTTACGAGGGACAGGGAACTGAAGCTTTCTTT.